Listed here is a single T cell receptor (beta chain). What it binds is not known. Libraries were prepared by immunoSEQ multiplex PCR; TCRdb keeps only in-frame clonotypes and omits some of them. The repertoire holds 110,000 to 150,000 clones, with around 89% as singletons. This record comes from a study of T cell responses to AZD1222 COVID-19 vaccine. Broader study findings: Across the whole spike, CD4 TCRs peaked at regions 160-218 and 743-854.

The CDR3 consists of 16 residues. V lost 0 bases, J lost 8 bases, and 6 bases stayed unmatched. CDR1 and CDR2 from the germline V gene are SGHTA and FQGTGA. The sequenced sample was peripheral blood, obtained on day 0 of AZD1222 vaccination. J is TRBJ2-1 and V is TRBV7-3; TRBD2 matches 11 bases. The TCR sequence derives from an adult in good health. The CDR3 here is CASSLTYSGRADEQFF. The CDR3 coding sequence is TGTGCCAGCAGCTTAACGTATAGCGGGAGGGCGGATGAGCAGTTCTTC.